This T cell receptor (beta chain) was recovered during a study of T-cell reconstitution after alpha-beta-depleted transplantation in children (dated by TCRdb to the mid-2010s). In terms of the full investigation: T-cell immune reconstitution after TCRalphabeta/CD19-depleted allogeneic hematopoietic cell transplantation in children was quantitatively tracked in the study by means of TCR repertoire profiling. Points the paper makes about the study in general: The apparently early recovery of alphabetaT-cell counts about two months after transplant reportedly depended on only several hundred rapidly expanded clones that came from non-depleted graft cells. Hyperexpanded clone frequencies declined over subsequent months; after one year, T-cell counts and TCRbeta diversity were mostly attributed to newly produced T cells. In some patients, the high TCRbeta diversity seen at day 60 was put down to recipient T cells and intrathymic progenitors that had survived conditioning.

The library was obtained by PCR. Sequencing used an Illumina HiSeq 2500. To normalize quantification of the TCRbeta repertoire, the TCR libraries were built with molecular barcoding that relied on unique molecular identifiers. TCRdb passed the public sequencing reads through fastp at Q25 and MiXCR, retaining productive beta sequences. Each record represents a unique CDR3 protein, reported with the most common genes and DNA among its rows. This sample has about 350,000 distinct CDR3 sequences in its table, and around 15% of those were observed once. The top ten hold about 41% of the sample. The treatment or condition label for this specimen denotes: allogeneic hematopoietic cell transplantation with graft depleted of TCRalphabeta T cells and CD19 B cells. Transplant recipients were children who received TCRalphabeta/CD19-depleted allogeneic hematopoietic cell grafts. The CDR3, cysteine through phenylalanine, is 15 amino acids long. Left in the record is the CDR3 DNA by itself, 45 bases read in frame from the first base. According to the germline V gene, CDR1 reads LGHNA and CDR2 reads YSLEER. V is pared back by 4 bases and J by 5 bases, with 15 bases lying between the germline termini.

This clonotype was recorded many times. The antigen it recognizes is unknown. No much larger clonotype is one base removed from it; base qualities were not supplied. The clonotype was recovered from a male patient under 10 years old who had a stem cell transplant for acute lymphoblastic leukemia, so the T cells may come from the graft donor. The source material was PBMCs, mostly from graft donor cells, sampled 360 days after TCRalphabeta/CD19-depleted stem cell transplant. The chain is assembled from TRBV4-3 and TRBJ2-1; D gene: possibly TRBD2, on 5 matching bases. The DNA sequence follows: TGCGCCAGCAGCCCCAGCGCGGGTATACACAATGAGCAGTTCTTC. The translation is CASSPSAGIHNEQFF.